The rows below give T cell receptor beta chains drawn from one sample of a study of T-cell memory formation after mild COVID-19. Using its own MiXCR run on the 5' RACE reads, TCRdb lists one record per CDR3 protein. This table holds just over 400,000 distinct CDR3 sequences, about 25% found once. Sequenced input: PBMCs or a T cell subset sorted from them (not recorded which). Every receptor here comes from an adult woman who had mild COVID-19 (a few samples of this study predate the infection). Cell type and time point are not known. CDR3s include the opening cysteine and the closing phenylalanine or tryptophan. A D gene is named only where the DNA matches it firmly. Expanded clones are given a class, and other clones once, few, many or no size at all.

size	D	V	J	DNA	CDR3
-	-	TRBV7-2	TRBJ1-3	TGTGCCAGCAGCTCTCAGGGTTTTGGAAACACCATATATTTT	CASSSQGFGNTIYF
-	-	TRBV20-1	TRBJ2-5	TGCAGTGCTAGAGATCCGTCCGGACAAGAGACCCAGTACTTC	CSARDPSGQETQYF
few	TRBD1	TRBV28	TRBJ2-7	TGTGCCAGCAGTACAAGACAGGGGGCTACCTACGAGCAGTACTTC	CASSTRQGATYEQYF
few	-	TRBV5-5	TRBJ2-3	TGTGCCAGCAGCTTCGTCGGAGCAGATACGCAGTATTTT	CASSFVGADTQYF
-	-	TRBV6-2/TRBV6-3	TRBJ2-1	TGTGCCAGCAGGGGCTTGGCCGGGGGGCCTTACAATGAGCAGTTCTTC	CASRGLAGGPYNEQFF
few	-	TRBV27	TRBJ2-3	TGTGCCAGCAGCTACGGTGGTAGCACAGATACGCAGTATTTT	CASSYGGSTDTQYF
few	-	TRBV29-1	TRBJ1-1	TGCAGCGTTGAAGATCAAGGGGACACTGAAGCTTTCTTT	CSVEDQGDTEAFF
-	-	TRBV20-1	TRBJ2-2	TGCAGTGCTAGAGAGGACAGCAATCACGCGAACACCGGGGAGCTGTTTTTT	CSAREDSNHANTGELFF
few	-	TRBV3-1	TRBJ1-5	TGTGCCAGCAGCCAAGATCGATCTCAGCCCCAGCATTTT	CASSQDRSQPQHF
-	-	TRBV11-2	TRBJ2-1	TGTGCCAGCAGCTTAGTCCCCCTTAGCCCGAATGAGCAGTTCTTC	CASSLVPLSPNEQFF
few	-	TRBV30	TRBJ1-4	TGTGCCTGGAGAAGACCCATACTGATTTTT	CAWRRPILIF
-	-	TRBV30	TRBJ1-1	TGTGCCTGGAGTGTACCCTTACAGGGACACACTGAAGCTTTCTTT	CAWSVPLQGHTEAFF
-	-	TRBV29-1	TRBJ2-7	TGCAGCGTTGAGACTTCGCCCTCCTACGAGCAGTACTTC	CSVETSPSYEQYF
few	-	TRBV7-9	TRBJ2-3	TGTGCCAGCGAGCGTAAAATCTCGGGCGGGGCTAGCACAGATACGCAGTATTTT	CASERKISGGASTDTQYF
-	TRBD2	TRBV6-5	TRBJ2-3	TGTGCCAGCAGTCTGGGGCGGGGGGATGAAGATACGCAGTATTTT	CASSLGRGDEDTQYF
few	-	TRBV12-3/TRBV12-4	TRBJ1-4	TGTGCCAGCAGTTATGTAAACTATAATGAAAAACTGTTTTTT	CASSYVNYNEKLFF
-	-	TRBV18	TRBJ2-7	TGTGCCAGCTCACGACAGGAGGGTGGCTACGAGCAGTACTTC	CASSRQEGGYEQYF
-	-	TRBV29-1	TRBJ2-3	TGCAGCGTCGAGGGCGGGGGCCAGAGCACAGATACGCAGTATTTT	CSVEGGGQSTDTQYF
-	-	TRBV20-1	TRBJ2-1	TGCAGTGCTAGACACACTAGCTCCTACAATGAGCAGTTCTTC	CSARHTSSYNEQFF
few	TRBD2	TRBV6-2/TRBV6-3	TRBJ2-1	TGTGCCAGCAAGCCGAGGACTAGCGGGAGCGATGAGCAGTTCTTC	CASKPRTSGSDEQFF
-	TRBD2	TRBV5-1	TRBJ2-1	TGCGCCAGCAGCCAGACTAGCGGATATTACAATGAGCAGTTCTTC	CASSQTSGYYNEQFF
few	-	TRBV27	TRBJ2-7	TGTGCCAGCAGTTTAAAGTGGGGCTCCTACGAGCAGTACTTC	CASSLKWGSYEQYF
few	-	TRBV7-9	TRBJ2-5	TGTGCCAGCAGCCCCTCCAGCAGGGGAGGTCAAGAGACCCAGTACTTC	CASSPSSRGGQETQYF
-	-	TRBV7-9	TRBJ2-1	TGTGCCAGCAGCTCTCCTGGACCCTCAAGGAATGAGCAGTTCTTC	CASSSPGPSRNEQFF
-	-	TRBV9	TRBJ2-5	TGTGCCAGCAGCGTAGTCGCCGACAGACAAGAGATCCAGTACTTC	CASSVVADRQEIQYF
few	TRBD1	TRBV6-2/TRBV6-3	TRBJ1-5	TGTGCCAGCAGTTCACACCCAGGGGGGGGTCAGCCCCAGCATTTT	CASSSHPGGGQPQHF
-	-	TRBV4-2	TRBJ2-7	TGTGCCAGCAGCCAACGAAGGGACTCGAGCTCCTACGAGCAGTACTTC	CASSQRRDSSSYEQYF
few	-	TRBV18	TRBJ1-1	TGTGCCAGCTCACCACGGGCAGAGTCGGGTGAAGCTTTCTTT	CASSPRAESGEAFF
once	-	TRBV4-1	TRBJ2-2	TGCGCCAGCAGCAACGACGGGGGGAACACCGGGGAGCTGTTTTTT	CASSNDGGNTGELFF
-	-	TRBV12-3/TRBV12-4	TRBJ2-3	TGTGCCAGCAGTTTATTGTACCGTGGCAAGATAGGGGGGCTCGGCACAGATACGCAGTATTTT	CASSLLYRGKIGGLGTDTQYF
-	-	TRBV4-1	TRBJ1-2	TGCGCCAGCTCCCCTGCGCTAGCTACTAACTATGGCTACACCTTC	CASSPALATNYGYTF
-	-	TRBV29-1	TRBJ1-1	TGCAGCGCCACAAGGGCCAGGAACACTGAAGCTTTCTTT	CSATRARNTEAFF
few	TRBD2	TRBV12-3/TRBV12-4	TRBJ2-7	TGTGCCAGCAGTTACGGACTAGCTGGGGGGTGGTACGAGCAGTACTTC	CASSYGLAGGWYEQYF
-	TRBD2	TRBV9	TRBJ2-5	TGTGCCAGCAGCGTAGAGTGGCGGGGGGGCGAGGAGACCCAGTACTTC	CASSVEWRGGEETQYF
-	-	TRBV25-1	TRBJ1-6	TGTGCCAGCAGGGGATTGAGGTATAATTCACCCCTCCACTTT	CASRGLRYNSPLHF
-	TRBD1	TRBV7-3	TRBJ1-1	TGTGCCAGCAGCTTAAGTGGACAGGGGGCTTCAGAAGCTTTCTTT	CASSLSGQGASEAFF
-	TRBD2	TRBV4-2	TRBJ2-1	TGTGCCAGCAGCCCAGGCTCCGGCGGGGGGGCCGCCAATGAGCAGTTCTTC	CASSPGSGGGAANEQFF
-	-	TRBV6-2/TRBV6-3	TRBJ2-5	TGTGCCAGCAGTTACTCCCCAAGAACGACCCAACCTCAAGAGACCCAGTACTTC	CASSYSPRTTQPQETQYF
few	-	TRBV9	TRBJ2-5	TGTGCCAGCAGCCCCCCCGTAGGGGCAGGGGATCGAGAGACCCAGTACTTC	CASSPPVGAGDRETQYF
few	-	TRBV19	TRBJ2-2	TGTGCCGCAGTAGCTCCGGGGGCCGGGGAGCTGTTTTTT	CAAVAPGAGELFF
-	-	TRBV7-8	TRBJ1-5	TGTGCCAGCAGCGCGGGACTTAGAAGCAATCAGCCCCAGCATTTT	CASSAGLRSNQPQHF
-	TRBD1	TRBV7-9	TRBJ1-5	TGTGCCAGCAGCCCGGGGGACAGGGGAAACAATCAGCCCCAGAATTTT	CASSPGDRGNNQPQNF
few	TRBD2	TRBV24-1	TRBJ2-3	TGTGCCACCAGTTCTAGCGGGGCCCGCACAGATACGCAGTATTTT	CATSSSGARTDTQYF